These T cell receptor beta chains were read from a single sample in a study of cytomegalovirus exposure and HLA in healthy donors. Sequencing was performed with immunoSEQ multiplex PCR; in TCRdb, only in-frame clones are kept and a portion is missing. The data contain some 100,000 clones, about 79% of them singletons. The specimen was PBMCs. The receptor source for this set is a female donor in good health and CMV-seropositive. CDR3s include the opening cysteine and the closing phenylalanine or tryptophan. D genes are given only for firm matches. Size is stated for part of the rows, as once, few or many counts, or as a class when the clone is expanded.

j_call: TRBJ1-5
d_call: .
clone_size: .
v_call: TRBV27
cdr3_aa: CASSLSGAQPQHF
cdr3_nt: TGTGCCAGCAGTTTATCGGGGGCTCAGCCCCAGCATTTT

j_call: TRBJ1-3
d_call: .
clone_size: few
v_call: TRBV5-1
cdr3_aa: CASSPQGQSLAGNTIYF
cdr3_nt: TGCGCCAGCAGCCCGCAAGGACAGTCCCTGGCTGGAAACACCATATATTTT

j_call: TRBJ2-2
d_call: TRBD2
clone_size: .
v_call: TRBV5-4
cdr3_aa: CASSLDGGATGELFF
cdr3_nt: TGTGCCAGCAGCTTGGACGGGGGGGCGACCGGGGAGCTGTTTTTT

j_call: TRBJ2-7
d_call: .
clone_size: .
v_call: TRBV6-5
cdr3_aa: CASSYSRVGSYEQYF
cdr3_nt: TGTGCCAGCAGTTACTCCAGGGTCGGGAGTTACGAGCAGTACTTC

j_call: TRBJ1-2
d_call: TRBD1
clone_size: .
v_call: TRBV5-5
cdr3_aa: CASSLDGQGRGYTF
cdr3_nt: TGTGCCAGCAGCTTGGATGGACAGGGACGCGGCTACACCTTC

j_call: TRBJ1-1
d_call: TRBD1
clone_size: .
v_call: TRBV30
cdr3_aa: CAWSVLIFQGGLEVSTEAFF
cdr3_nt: TGTGCCTGGAGTGTACTCATCTTCCAGGGGGGATTGGAGGTCAGCACTGAAGCTTTCTTT

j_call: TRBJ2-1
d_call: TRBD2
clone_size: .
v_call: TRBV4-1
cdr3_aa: CASSLIVAGVTYNEQFF
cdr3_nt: TGCGCCAGCAGCCTCATCGTAGCGGGAGTTACCTACAATGAGCAGTTCTTC

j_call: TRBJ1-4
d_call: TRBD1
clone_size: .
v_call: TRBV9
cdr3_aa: CASSPRQGGANEKLFF
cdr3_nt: TGTGCCAGCAGCCCCCGACAGGGGGGGGCTAATGAAAAACTGTTTTTT

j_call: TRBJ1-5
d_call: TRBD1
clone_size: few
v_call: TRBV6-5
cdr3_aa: CASSWTGGNQPQHF
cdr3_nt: TGTGCCAGCAGTTGGACAGGGGGGAATCAGCCCCAGCATTTT

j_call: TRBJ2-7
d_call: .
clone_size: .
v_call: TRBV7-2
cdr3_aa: CASSLLGLEQYF
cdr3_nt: TGTGCCAGCAGCTTATTGGGGCTCGAGCAGTACTTC

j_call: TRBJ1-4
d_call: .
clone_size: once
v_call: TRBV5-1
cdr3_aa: CASSLDTEKLFF
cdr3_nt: TGCGCCAGCAGCTTGGACACTGAAAAACTGTTTTTT

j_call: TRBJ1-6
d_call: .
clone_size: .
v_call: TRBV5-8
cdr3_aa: CASSFWQGTDSPLHF
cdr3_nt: TGTGCCAGCAGCTTTTGGCAGGGGACCGATTCACCCCTCCACTTT